These T cell receptor beta chains were read from a single sample in a study of T cell responses to AZD1222 COVID-19 vaccine. Only in-frame clones appear in the TCRdb table, and some are missing; sequencing was by immunoSEQ multiplex PCR. This sample has approximately 150,000 clones, with 80% to 95% found just once. Sequenced material: peripheral blood, taken 28 days after the second AZD1222 dose. The receptors were gathered from an adult who received the AZD1222 COVID-19 vaccine. The conserved cysteine and the conserved F or W are not part of the CDR3 here. A D gene is named only where the DNA matches it firmly. Size is stated for part of the rows, as once, few or many counts, or as a class when the clone is expanded.

. . TRBV7-2 ASSLAAAGWNEQF
. . TRBV3-1/TRBV3-2 ASSPGPQSGTNEKLF
. . TRBV5-6 ASSLEFSSGLLAEAF
once TRBD2 TRBV29-1 SVGAGEYNEQF
. TRBD1 TRBV27 ASSLSDRVPYGYT
. . TRBV3-1/TRBV3-2 ASSQADFTDTQY
few TRBD1 TRBV5-4 ASSLGGTGVGTEAF
. TRBD1 TRBV18 ASSQDRGSYNEQF
. TRBD1 TRBV4-1 ASSQTDRGVRETQY
few TRBD1 TRBV10-3 AISEGDRGSGNTIY
. . TRBV9 ASSGPGANNEQF
. TRBD1 TRBV7-9 ASSPGTRGVDGYT
. TRBD2 TRBV5-1 ASSWGGADQKGFGNEQF
. . TRBV5-1 ASSLVWTPNTGELF
. . TRBV2 ASILFSSPEEAF
. TRBD2 TRBV13 ASSPGGAGEYNEQF
. . TRBV14 ASSQVFSAGYGTDTQY
. TRBD1 TRBV7-2 ASSFRQGSGETQY
. . TRBV7-2 ASSLGPAINSPLH
. TRBD1 TRBV5-1 ASSLVTGGFSTEAF
. . TRBV9 ASSVANSPLH
. . TRBV28 ASRPLGGRQPQH
. TRBD2 TRBV5-4 ASSAGGRNYEQY
. TRBD1 TRBV4-2 ASSTRTGEETQY
. . TRBV27 ASSFRGEGVEETQY
. TRBD1 TRBV7-9 ASSQGQGARPQH
. . TRBV6-2/TRBV6-3 ASSWEIRDNTYEQY
. TRBD1 TRBV5-1 ASSLLLGQGVSGANVLT
. . TRBV28 ASSLIGGGANVLT
. . TRBV7-8 ASSLDVVFPTGELF
few TRBD1 TRBV18 ASSEGATEAF
. TRBD1 TRBV29-1 SVQGARLNTEAF
. . TRBV6-5 ASSVAGTLNTEAF
once . TRBV7-9 ASSFWGTYEQY
few TRBD1 TRBV7-6 ASSPGTGGASPSTEAF
. . TRBV4-2 ASSQTLGQGTEAF
. . TRBV2 ASRAGWETQY
. . TRBV5-6 ASSLGPIQGGTEAF
. . TRBV6-2/TRBV6-3 ASIPLPSYQGRHGYT
. . TRBV7-2 ASSLNSGGSPLH
. . TRBV5-1 ASSFQGANEKLF
. . TRBV19 ASNEGPRGYYGYT